This TCR beta chain was found in a study of blood T cell repertoires in COVID-19. Overall study context: Researchers got acute and convalescent COVID-19 samples from the United States, Italy and Spain. T cells, B-cell-depleted T cells, or PBMCs provided the cDNA or gDNA that served as material.

How the authors handled the data: Scientists estimated how many nucleated cells there were by amplifying reference gene primers. TCRdb's copy holds only in-frame clones and misses some; the assay was immunoSEQ multiplex PCR. The V and J calls and the clone size are those of that table, but D and trimming were determined from the DNA. The sample holds about 260,000 clones, about 87% seen once. The germline V gene encodes CDR1 WSHSY and CDR2 SAAADI. The CDR3 covers 13 residues. Trimming stripped 6 bases from V and 0 bases from J, with 8 bases between. The V and J genes are TRBV10-2 and TRBJ1-1; D not certain. This receptor was taken from a man aged 55 to 69 who had recovered from COVID-19. The sequencing input was peripheral blood. CDR3 region: CASSPTVNTEAFF. The CDR3 bases are TGCGCCAGCAGCCCAACAGTGAACACTGAAGCTTTCTTT.